Described below is a single T cell receptor beta chain sequence and its context. Assay used: immunoSEQ multiplex PCR; TCRdb lists only in-frame clones, some missing. The data show some 2,000,000 clones, 95% seen once. The entry originates in a study of shared clonotypes between healthy human individuals. On the study more broadly: Contributing individuals were two females and a few males aged 18 to 49.

The germline CDR1 and CDR2 sequences are SGHRS and YFSETQ. CDR3 length equals 15 residues. The V end lost 0 bases, the J end lost 7 bases, and 13 bases lay between the germline ends. This clonotype originated in a man younger than 35 in good health. Sample: naive CD4+ T cells sorted from blood. Subset noted: CD45RA+ positively selected. The chain employs TRBV5-1 and TRBJ1-4, with a tentative D call TRBD1 (6 bases). The CDR3 region is CASSLVGRGSEKLFF. As DNA, the CDR3 is TGCGCCAGCAGCTTGGTGGGCAGGGGAAGTGAAAAACTGTTTTTT.